Listed below are T cell receptor beta chains from one sample, sequenced in a study of blood T cell repertoires in COVID-19. TCRdb keeps only in-frame clones here, not all; method: immunoSEQ multiplex PCR. Of over 35,000 clones in the sample, about 82% are singletons; the top ten hold over 8.5%. What was sequenced was peripheral blood. These receptors came from a human donor in a cohort sampled during active COVID-19. CDR3s include the opening cysteine and the closing phenylalanine or tryptophan. Fields, in order: D gene, V gene, J gene, clone size, CDR3 DNA, CDR3 protein. A D gene is named only where the DNA matches it firmly. Clone size is stated in some rows and not others, as once, few, many or a class when expanded.

-	TRBV12-3/TRBV12-4	TRBJ2-1	-	TGTGCCAGCAGTTCGCTAGGCAATGAGCAGTTCTTC	CASSSLGNEQFF
TRBD2	TRBV7-9	TRBJ2-5	-	TGTGCCAGCAGCTTTCTGGCGGGGGGGAAGAGAGAGACCCAGTACTTC	CASSFLAGGKRETQYF
TRBD2	TRBV3-1/TRBV3-2	TRBJ2-7	-	TGTGCCAGCAGCCAAGATCCGGCTAGCGGCTCCTACGAGCAGTACTTC	CASSQDPASGSYEQYF
-	TRBV4-2	TRBJ1-6	-	TGTGCCAGCAGCCAAGATCCGGACAGTAATTCACCCCTCCACTTT	CASSQDPDSNSPLHF
TRBD2	TRBV6-6	TRBJ2-7	-	TGTGCCAGCAGTTACTCGCCTAGCGGTAGCTCCTACGAGCAGTACTTC	CASSYSPSGSSYEQYF
TRBD2	TRBV10-3	TRBJ2-7	few	TGTGCCATCGCGGGACTAGCGGGTAGCTCCTACGAGCAGTACTTC	CAIAGLAGSSYEQYF
-	TRBV10-3	TRBJ2-7	once	TGTGCCATCAGTGAGGGCGGAGACTACGAGCAGTACTTC	CAISEGGDYEQYF
TRBD1	TRBV7-8	TRBJ2-5	few	TGTGCCAGCAGCTTGGACCGACAGGGAGAAGAGACCCAGTACTTC	CASSLDRQGEETQYF
TRBD1	TRBV25-1	TRBJ2-3	once	TGTGCCAGCAGTGAACTAGGGACAGGGCACCGGGATACGCAGTATTTT	CASSELGTGHRDTQYF
-	TRBV2	TRBJ1-1	-	TGTGCCAGCGTAGAAACTAACACTGAAGCTTTCTTT	CASVETNTEAFF
-	TRBV6-6	TRBJ2-5	-	TGTGCCAGCAGTCCCCGGAGGGAGACCCAGTACTTC	CASSPRRETQYF
-	TRBV7-8	TRBJ1-2	-	TGTGCCAGCAGCTTGTTGGGGGGGCTGGGCTATGGCTACACCTTC	CASSLLGGLGYGYTF
-	TRBV7-9	TRBJ1-1	once	TGTGCCAGCAGCCCCCGGACACCTAACACTGAAGCTTTCTTT	CASSPRTPNTEAFF
TRBD1	TRBV9	TRBJ1-1	-	TGTGCCAGCAGCGCCGAGACAGGGTCTTTTTCCGAAGCTTTCTTT	CASSAETGSFSEAFF
TRBD1	TRBV9	TRBJ1-3	-	TGTGCCAGCAGCGGAGGACAGGGGTCCGACACCATATATTTT	CASSGGQGSDTIYF
-	TRBV5-4	TRBJ1-5	-	TGTGCCAGCAGCTTGGCTGGGGGCGATCAGCCCCAGCATTTT	CASSLAGGDQPQHF
-	TRBV5-4	TRBJ1-1	-	TGTGCCAGCAGCTCCTGGGAGACTGAAGCTTTCTTT	CASSSWETEAFF
TRBD1	TRBV2	TRBJ1-2	once	TGTGCCAGCAGTGAAGAGGCGACAGGGGCGTATGGCTACACCTTC	CASSEEATGAYGYTF
TRBD1	TRBV5-4	TRBJ1-2	-	TGTGCCAGCAGCACCAGGGACAGTGACTATGGCTACACCTTC	CASSTRDSDYGYTF
-	TRBV6-5	TRBJ1-3	-	TGTGCCAGCAGTCAAAGAGGGACTGGAAACACCATATATTTT	CASSQRGTGNTIYF
-	TRBV19	TRBJ2-3	-	TGTGCCAGTAAAGCCCCCGCCGGAGGGGGCGCAGATACGCAGTATTTT	CASKAPAGGGADTQYF
-	TRBV5-4	TRBJ2-7	-	TGTGCCAGCAGCACTAAACAGGGATCAGGAGGAGGTCAGTACTTC	CASSTKQGSGGGQYF